This T cell receptor (beta chain) was sequenced during a study of early T cells in non-severe SARS-CoV-2 infection. Overall study: From unsorted whole blood, bulk RNA was sequenced, and the chains remained unpaired. Broader study findings: VDJdb-based annotation leaned toward anti-spike CD8 responses and missed private and CD4 specificities.

This clonotype was detected many times. What it binds is unknown. Trimming pared 0 bases from V and 1 base from J, leaving 15 bases between. CDR1 and CDR2 (germline): DFQATT, SNEGSKA (reference sequence). This CDR3 contains 16 residues. Unique molecular identifier tags were affixed to discrete cDNA molecules. TCRdb recomputed calls from the 5' RACE reads with MiXCR, one row per CDR3 protein. There are under 40,000 distinct CDR3 sequences in the sample; 5.8% occur only once, and 6% to 9% lies in the top ten. The receptor was isolated from an adult who was a healthcare worker with PCR-confirmed SARS-CoV-2 infection or an uninfected control (not recorded which). Sequenced sample: whole blood. This chain joins TRBV20-1 and TRBJ1-1; a possible D gene is TRBD1 (6 bases). The CDR3 coding sequence is TGCAGTGCTAGAGAGGCGGGGAGGGGGTCGAACACTGAAGCTTTCTTT. It specifies CSAREAGRGSNTEAFF.